The rows below give T cell receptor beta chains drawn from one sample of a study of blood T cell repertoires in COVID-19. TCRdb's table, derived via immunoSEQ multiplex PCR, lists solely in-frame clones and lacks some. The data hold 250,000 to 300,000 clones, with roughly 90% observed a single time. Material for sequencing was peripheral blood. These receptors were obtained from a woman aged 65 to 85 with COVID-19, enrolled during active disease. Each CDR3 is given with its conserved first and last residue. D genes are given only for firm matches. Where a row states a size, it is once, few, many or the class of an expanded clone; other rows omit it.

J gene: TRBJ1-6
D gene: .
V gene: TRBV14
clone size: once
CDR3 DNA: TGTGCCAGCAGCGTGATGGGGGCGAATTCACCCCTCCACTTT
CDR3 protein: CASSVMGANSPLHF

J gene: TRBJ2-3
D gene: TRBD2
V gene: TRBV2
clone size: .
CDR3 DNA: TGTGCCAGCCGATTAGCGGGGGGACGGCAAGATACGCAGTATTTT
CDR3 protein: CASRLAGGRQDTQYF

J gene: TRBJ2-5
D gene: TRBD2
V gene: TRBV19
clone size: .
CDR3 DNA: TGTGCCCCTATAACTAGCGGGGGGCGGGAGACCCAGTACTTC
CDR3 protein: CAPITSGGRETQYF

J gene: TRBJ1-4
D gene: .
V gene: TRBV19
clone size: .
CDR3 DNA: TGTGCCAGTAGTACGGGCCGGGGGAATGAAAAACTGTTTTTT
CDR3 protein: CASSTGRGNEKLFF

J gene: TRBJ2-7
D gene: TRBD1
V gene: TRBV18
clone size: .
CDR3 DNA: TGTGCCAGCTCATCGGCCGGGACAGCGAGCTCCTACGAGCAGTACTTC
CDR3 protein: CASSSAGTASSYEQYF

J gene: TRBJ1-1
D gene: .
V gene: TRBV5-1
clone size: .
CDR3 DNA: TGCGCCAGCAGCTTCCAGGACACTTACACTGAAGCTTTCTTT
CDR3 protein: CASSFQDTYTEAFF

J gene: TRBJ2-7
D gene: TRBD2
V gene: TRBV4-2
clone size: .
CDR3 DNA: TGTGCCAGCAGCCAAGCCAGCGGGGGATCCTACGAGCAGTACTTC
CDR3 protein: CASSQASGGSYEQYF

J gene: TRBJ1-2
D gene: .
V gene: TRBV5-1
clone size: .
CDR3 DNA: TGCGCCAGCAGCTCCGCGACAGGTTCCTATGGCTACACCTTC
CDR3 protein: CASSSATGSYGYTF

J gene: TRBJ1-1
D gene: TRBD1
V gene: TRBV28
clone size: .
CDR3 DNA: TGTGCCAGCAGTTTAGAGGGGAGGGACAGGGTCGGGAACACTGAAGCTTTCTTT
CDR3 protein: CASSLEGRDRVGNTEAFF

J gene: TRBJ2-7
D gene: .
V gene: TRBV4-3
clone size: once
CDR3 DNA: TGCGCCAGCAGCCAAGATATATCCGCAGGGGCGGAAAGGCAGTACTTC
CDR3 protein: CASSQDISAGAERQYF

J gene: TRBJ1-2
D gene: TRBD1
V gene: TRBV6-5
clone size: .
CDR3 DNA: TGTGCCAGCAGTTCTACCCGGGACAGGGTCCATGGCTACACCTTC
CDR3 protein: CASSSTRDRVHGYTF

J gene: TRBJ1-2
D gene: TRBD1
V gene: TRBV28
clone size: .
CDR3 DNA: TGTGCCAGCACAGTGACAGGGGGGGGCTACACCTTC
CDR3 protein: CASTVTGGGYTF